The subject of this entry is one TCR beta chain. This sample was taken from a study of cytomegalovirus exposure and HLA in healthy donors. Trimming cost V 4 bases and J 7 bases, with 10 bases left between them. The germline CDR1 and CDR2 sequences are LGHNA and YSLEER. CDR3 length: 13 residues. In the PCR, 60 Vbeta and 13 Jbeta primers were used. TCRdb's copy holds only in-frame clones and misses some; the assay was immunoSEQ multiplex PCR. The table lists some 140,000 clones, 79% of them singletons. The specimen sequenced was PBMCs. The chain joins TRBV4-3 to TRBJ2-2; D call uncertain. The source of this sequence is a young man in good health and CMV-seronegative. CDR3 amino acids: CASSPNMNGELFF. CDR3 DNA: TGCGCCAGCAGCCCGAACATGAACGGGGAGCTGTTTTTT.